The sequence of this TCR beta chain was determined in a study of cytomegalovirus exposure and HLA in healthy donors. Concerning this clone: The antigen is undetermined.

PCR primers comprised 60 Vbeta and 13 Jbeta primers. Profiling relied on immunoSEQ multiplex PCR, and the TCRdb table lists in-frame clones only, not all of them. The sample lists some 91,000 clones, around 77% seen once, with around 3% in the top ten. Study results and caveats: A later analysis found most CMV-associated TCR beta chains apparently HLA-restricted.

Trimming removed 5 bases at V and 4 bases at J, with 6 bases between. From germline, CDR1 is SEHNR and CDR2 FQNEAQ (reference sequence). CDR3 length: 12 residues. Sample: PBMCs. The V and J genes are TRBV7-9 and TRBJ1-5, with no clear D. The clonotype comes from a man between 40 and 49 years old in good health and CMV-seronegative. The DNA for the CDR3 is TGTGCCAGCAGCGTCCCTAATCAGCCCCAGCATTTT. Encoded protein: CASSVPNQPQHF.